Shown below are 25 T cell receptor beta chains from a single sample sequenced in a study of CD8 T cells in ankylosing spondylitis. Broader study findings: Made up of about eight highly homologous variants, a TCR beta motif appeared characteristic of ankylosing spondylitis blood.

MiXCR was run by TCRdb on the 5' RACE reads, yielding one entry per CDR3 protein. The sample yields approximately 540,000 distinct CDR3 sequences, roughly 13% seen once. Their antigens are not known. Sample: blood, either unsorted or a sorted T cell fraction (not recorded which). All receptors come from a male donor with ankylosing spondylitis.

This clonotype was observed at least ten times. This sequence joins TRBV9 and TRBJ1-2; D ambiguous. Germline V gene sequence: CDR1 SGDLS, CDR2 YYNGEE. CDR3 length: 14 amino acids. V was cut by 2 bases and J by 2 bases, with 10 bases left in between. In nucleotides, the CDR3 is TGTGCCAGCAGCGTCGACACCCAGAACTATGGCTACACCTTC. Residues: CASSVDTQNYGYTF.

This clonotype occurred many times. The rearrangement joins TRBV7-2 to TRBJ2-5, with no clear D. The CDR3 length is 15 residues. V lost 2 bases to trimming and J lost 5 bases, with 15 bases between them. Germline lookup yields CDR1 SGHTA and CDR2 FQGNSA. The DNA of the CDR3 is TGTGCCAGCAGCTTACTGGGCCAGGCGGCGGAGACCCAGTACTTC. Its translation is CASSLLGQAAETQYF.

This clonotype was counted between two and nine times. This rearrangement joins TRBV27 to TRBJ2-1; D assignment may be TRBD1 or TRBD2 (5 bases each). Trimming removed 7 bases from V and 2 bases from J, with 15 bases in between. CDR3 length: 15 residues. Germline V CDR1 and CDR2: MNHEY, SMNVEV (reference sequence). Here the CDR3 reads CASTPGGTAYNEQFF. The CDR3 DNA follows: TGTGCCAGCACCCCGGGTGGGACGGCCTACAATGAGCAGTTCTTC.

V gene TRBV7-9 combines with J gene TRBJ2-5; TRBD2 aligns across 7 bases. The CDR3 length is 15 residues. Looked up from germline, CDR1 is SEHNR and CDR2 is FQNEAQ (reference sequence). V gave up 2 bases and J gave up 5 bases; unmatched junction bases: 8. As DNA, the CDR3 is TGTGCCAGCAGCTTACTGCGCGGGAGAGGGGAGACCCAGTACTTC. Translated: CASSLLRGRGETQYF.

This clonotype has a count of ten or more. The V call is TRBV20-1, the J call TRBJ2-1; TRBD2 matches 9 bases. The trim removed 3 bases at V and 4 bases at J, leaving 10 bases unmatched. The CDR3 is 16 amino acids. The germline CDR1 and CDR2 sequences are DFQATT and SNEGSKA (reference sequence). The chain's CDR3 is CSAREISGSRYNEQFF. For the CDR3, the DNA is TGCAGTGCTAGGGAAATTAGCGGGAGCCGGTACAATGAGCAGTTCTTC.

The gene calls are TRBV4-1 and TRBJ2-1; D is perhaps TRBD2 (5 bases). V lost 3 bases and J 3 bases, leaving 24 bases between the germline ends. The CDR3 is made up of 19 amino acids. Germline loops: CDR1 MGHRA, CDR2 YSYEKL. The CDR3 protein is CASSHFVTGNTWGYNEQFF. Here the CDR3 DNA reads TGCGCCAGCAGCCACTTTGTGACGGGGAATACATGGGGCTACAATGAGCAGTTCTTC.

At least ten counts were recorded for this clonotype. The chain joins TRBV9 to TRBJ2-3; the D is unclear. This CDR3 is 12 amino acids long. Per germline, CDR1 SGDLS and CDR2 YYNGEE. V lost 0 bases and J lost 6, with 5 bases in between. In DNA form, the CDR3 reads TGTGCCAGCAGCGTAGAGAGGGATACGCAGTATTTT. Translation gives CASSVERDTQYF.

Ten or more counts support this clonotype. The rearrangement links TRBV5-6 to TRBJ1-1, with D perhaps matching TRBD1 (5 bases). The germline V gene has CDR1 SGHDT and CDR2 YYEEEE. Between the trimmed V and J ends, which lost 5 bases and 6 bases, there was a span of 11 bases. The CDR3 has 12 residues. CDR3 protein: CASRVTGSEAFF. DNA of the CDR3: TGTGCCAGCAGGGTCACAGGATCTGAAGCTTTCTTT.

This clonotype was detected a few times. The chain is built from TRBV6-5 and TRBJ2-5, with D perhaps TRBD1 or TRBD2 (7 bases each). Trimming removed 4 bases at V and 3 bases at J, with 12 bases between. This CDR3 has 14 amino acids. The germline CDR1 and CDR2 sequences are MNHEY and SVGAGI. CDR3: CASSSQGGEETQYF. In DNA, the CDR3 is TGTGCCAGCAGTTCCCAGGGGGGGGAAGAGACCCAGTACTTC.

This clonotype was counted a few times. This sequence joins TRBV24-1 and TRBJ1-2; D not resolved. The ends were cut back, 3 bases at V and 5 bases at J, with 6 bases in the middle. Germline V CDR1 and CDR2: KGHDR, SFDVKD. The CDR3 spans 12 residues. The CDR3 bases are TGTGCCACCAGTGATCCCAAATATGGCTACACCTTC. Translation gives CATSDPKYGYTF.

This clonotype was counted a few times. The chain joins TRBV15 to TRBJ1-6, with 7 bases that match TRBD1. The CDR3 totals 15 residues. V gave up 0 bases and J gave up 7 bases; unmatched junction bases: 3. Looked up from germline, CDR1 is LNHNV and CDR2 is YYDKDF (reference sequence). Written as DNA, the CDR3 is TGTGCCACCAGCAGAGATCAAGGGGGCAATTCACCCCTCCACTTT. It encodes CATSRDQGGNSPLHF.

This clonotype came up many times. This sequence joins TRBV20-1 and TRBJ2-7, with 9 bases that match TRBD2. Germline CDR1 and CDR2: DFQATT and SNEGSKA (reference sequence). This CDR3 has 10 amino acids. The CDR3: CSAAGTSKDV. DNA of the CDR3: TGCAGTGCGGCCGGGACTAGCAAGGACGTC.

This clonotype was seen more than once but under ten times. The V call is TRBV6-2 or TRBV6-3, the J call TRBJ2-7; D gene unclear. The CDR3 sequence is 13 residues long. Germline values: CDR1 MNHEY, CDR2 SVGEGT. V lost 0 bases to trimming and J lost 7 bases, with 10 bases between them. CDR3 residues: CASSYSIGFEQYV. CDR3 nucleotide sequence: TGTGCCAGCAGTTACTCGATAGGATTTGAGCAGTACGTC.

This chain uses TRBV5-1 with TRBJ2-1, with 8 bases matching TRBD2. Germline trimming cut 5 bases from V and 7 bases from J; bases unmatched to any gene: 11. The germline gives CDR1 SGHRS, CDR2 YFSETQ. The CDR3 has 15 residues. The chain's CDR3 is CASSSIAGNGNEQFF. CDR3 bases: TGCGCCAGCAGTTCTATAGCGGGAAATGGGAATGAGCAGTTCTTC.

The chain has TRBV24-1 and TRBJ1-6; D gene unclear. The CDR3 is 13 residues long. Germline CDR1 and CDR2: KGHDR and SFDVKD. The V end lost 10 bases, the J end lost 7 bases, and 13 bases lay between the germline ends. CDR3 coding DNA: TGTGCCACACCCGGACGGAGAAATTCACCCCTCCACTTT. Protein sequence: CATPGRRNSPLHF.

A few counts support this clonotype. The V gene is TRBV5-1, the J gene TRBJ1-1; 9 bases are a match to TRBD1. J gave up 4 bases and V 8 bases, and 3 bases lay outside the gene matches. In germline, CDR1 is SGHRS, CDR2 YFSETQ. The length of the CDR3 is 12 residues. CDR3 region: CASGQGTTEAFF. The CDR3 nucleotides are TGCGCCAGTGGACAGGGGACCACTGAAGCTTTCTTT.

The chain recombines TRBV5-1 with TRBJ2-4; tentatively, D is TRBD1 (5 bases). The CDR3 runs to 15 residues. Germline CDR1 and CDR2: SGHRS and YFSETQ. With 0 bases removed from V and 7 bases from J, the gap between germline ends came to 14 bases. The CDR3 here is CASSLGGPDENIQYF. For the CDR3, the DNA is TGCGCCAGCAGCTTGGGGGGCCCCGATGAGAACATTCAGTACTTC.

This clonotype was detected many times. CDR3 DNA sequence: TGCAGTGCCCGGATGAACACTGAAGCTTTCTTT. Translation: CSARMNTEAFF. This chain connects TRBV20-1 to TRBJ1-1; D remains ambiguous. Between the trimmed V and J ends, which lost 6 bases and 0 bases, there was a span of 5 bases. The CDR3 covers 11 residues. Germline V gives CDR1 DFQATT, CDR2 SNEGSKA (reference sequence).

This chain links TRBV7-9 with TRBJ2-1; perhaps D is TRBD1 or TRBD2 (5 bases each). Trimming shortened V by 11 bases and J by 9 bases, and 17 bases separated the two germline ends. Germline CDR1 and CDR2: SEHNR and FQNEAQ (reference sequence). This CDR3 spans 12 amino acids. The CDR3 DNA reads as TGTGCCGCCCTGGGACCGACTGGTGAGCAGTTCTTC. Translation: CAALGPTGEQFF.

This clonotype was detected only a few times. The DNA of the CDR3 is TGTGCCACCAGCCCACGACTTGGAAACACCATATATTTT. Translated, it gives CATSPRLGNTIYF. The chain uses TRBV15 and TRBJ1-3; D is undetermined. Looked up from germline, CDR1 is LNHNV and CDR2 is YYDKDF (reference sequence). Trimming pared 5 bases from V and 3 bases from J, leaving 8 bases between. The length of the CDR3 is 13 residues.

This clonotype appeared a few times. The DNA of the CDR3 is TGTGCCACCAGCAGAGATGCGGGAGGGCCAGAGACCCAGTACTTC. Protein sequence: CATSRDAGGPETQYF. The V gene is TRBV15, the J gene TRBJ2-5; 9 nucleotides match TRBD2. V shed 0 bases and J 4 bases; nucleotides not matched to a gene: 3. Germline lookup yields CDR1 LNHNV and CDR2 YYDKDF (reference sequence). The CDR3 spans 15 residues.

The chain recombines TRBV18 with TRBJ1-1; possible D gene TRBD1, 5 bases. The germline V gene encodes CDR1 KGHSH and CDR2 LQKENI. V was shortened by 3 bases and J by 1 base, with 15 bases between the two germline ends. The CDR3 consists of 16 residues. CDR3 DNA: TGTGCCAGCTCACCGAGCCCCGGGACGGAGAACACTGAAGCTTTCTTT. It translates to CASSPSPGTENTEAFF.

The table lists this clonotype with a few counts. This chain uses TRBV27 with TRBJ2-3; 7 nucleotides agree with TRBD2. CDR1 MNHEY and CDR2 SMNVEV come from the germline V gene (reference sequence). J was trimmed by 2 bases and V by 7 bases; bases with no gene match: 6. CDR3 length: 14 residues. CDR3 sequence reads: CASTRGSDTDTQYF. CDR3 nucleotide sequence: TGTGCCAGCACCCGCGGGAGTGACACAGATACGCAGTATTTT.

This clonotype appeared many times. The gene calls are TRBV29-1 and TRBJ2-1; D is unclear. This CDR3 has 16 residues. V was pared by 0 bases and J by 0 bases, with 12 bases between. Germline CDR1 SQVTM, CDR2 ANQGSEA. DNA for the CDR3: TGCAGCGTTGAAGAGGGCTCACCTAGCTCCTACAATGAGCAGTTCTTC. Residues: CSVEEGSPSSYNEQFF.

The rearrangement joins TRBV9 to TRBJ2-3, with D uncertain. Between the trimmed V and J ends, which lost 2 bases and 2 bases, there was a span of 12 bases. CDR1 and CDR2 from the germline V gene are SGDLS and YYNGEE. The CDR3 is made up of 15 amino acids. The CDR3 protein is CASSVGDLNTDTQYF. CDR3 DNA: TGTGCCAGCAGCGTTGGGGATTTGAACACAGATACGCAGTATTTT.